This record looks at one T cell receptor beta chain sequence and its context. This sample was included in a study of blood T cells in healthy people across ages. A second PCR of roughly 7 to 11 cycles used a sample-barcoded 5' primer and a J-beta primer mix. MiXCR was run by TCRdb on the 5' RACE reads, yielding one entry per CDR3 protein. The sample lists some 860,000 distinct CDR3 sequences, more than 55% occurring once. Isolation recovered at least 6 million PBMCs from every sample. The receptor's source is a man aged 40-49 years in good health. The material sequenced was blood.

The CDR3 DNA is TGTGCCAGCAGCTGGGGACTAGCGGGCCAACACACAGATACGCAGTATTTT. As protein: CASSWGLAGQHTDTQYF. The J gene is TRBJ2-3, the V gene TRBV28; 12 bases fit TRBD2. Looked up from germline, CDR1 is MDHEN and CDR2 is SYDVKM. The J segment lost 2 bases and the V segment lost 6 bases, leaving 9 bases of the junction unmatched. The length of the CDR3 is 17 residues.